Listed here are 31 T cell receptor beta chains from one sample, sequenced in a study of cytomegalovirus exposure and HLA in healthy donors. Clones were read by immunoSEQ multiplex PCR, and TCRdb kept only the in-frame ones, dropping some. The sample consists of 200,000 to 250,000 clones, roughly 84% of them appearing once. The material sequenced was PBMCs. These receptors were taken from a woman under 30 in good health and CMV-seropositive.

The chain uses TRBV7-3 and TRBJ2-2; the match to TRBD1 covers 9 bases. The CDR3 length is 15 residues. CDR1 SGHTA and CDR2 FQGTGA come from the germline V gene. V gave up 4 bases and J gave up 5 bases; unmatched junction bases: 5. The CDR3 region has the DNA TGTGCCAGCAGCTCTGGACAGGGGAGAACCGGGGAGCTGTTTTTT. Translating it yields CASSSGQGRTGELFF.

V gene TRBV4-1 combines with J gene TRBJ2-2; 8 bases match TRBD1. This CDR3 comprises 18 residues. V trimming: 4 bases; J trimming: 5 bases; junction bases outside the gene matches: 15. CDR1 and CDR2 (germline): MGHRA, YSYEKL. The CDR3, as DNA: TGCGCCAGCAGCCCAGAGCCTTCAGGGGGCGGTAGAACCGGGGAGCTGTTTTTT. Translated: CASSPEPSGGGRTGELFF.

The J gene is TRBJ2-7, the V gene TRBV28; a possible D gene is TRBD1 (6 bases). The V end was cut by 7 bases, the J end by 4 bases, with 17 bases between. The germline V gene encodes CDR1 MDHEN and CDR2 SYDVKM. This CDR3 is 14 amino acids long. CDR3 DNA sequence: TGTGCCAGCACCACTATCTCAAGGGGGTACGAGCAGTACTTC. This translates into CASTTISRGYEQYF.

This sequence joins TRBV2 and TRBJ2-2, with TRBD2 identical over 9 bases. CDR3 size: 15 residues. Trimming cost V 4 bases and J 6 bases; bases outside gene matches: 6. Germline V gene lookup returns CDR1 SNHLY and CDR2 FYNNEI. The CDR3 is CASSVSGSLSGELFF. The DNA of the CDR3 is TGTGCCAGCAGTGTTAGCGGGAGTTTATCCGGGGAGCTGTTTTTT.

The chain joins TRBV28 to TRBJ2-3, with D maybe TRBD2 (6 bases). This CDR3 has 16 residues. Trimming removed 4 bases at V and 4 bases at J, with 18 bases between. Germline CDR1 is MDHEN and CDR2 is SYDVKM. CDR3 amino acids: CASSSPGGRRADTQYF. DNA for the CDR3: TGTGCCAGCAGTTCCCCCGGGGGTAGGAGGGCAGATACGCAGTATTTT.

This sequence joins TRBV7-2 and TRBJ2-7, with 12 bases identical to TRBD2. Looked up from germline, CDR1 is SGHTA and CDR2 is FQGNSA. The CDR3 runs to 15 residues. Germline trimming cut 5 bases from V and 3 bases from J; bases unmatched to any gene: 5. CDR3 sequence reads: CASSPGLAGYYEQYF. As DNA, the CDR3 is TGTGCCAGCAGCCCAGGACTAGCGGGATACTACGAGCAGTACTTC.

In its sample, this clone was seen a few times. The V gene is TRBV2, the J gene TRBJ1-1; D not resolved. V was cut by 2 bases and J by 10 bases, with 5 bases left in between. The CDR3 contains 10 residues. The germline V gene has CDR1 SNHLY and CDR2 FYNNEI. Here the CDR3 reads CASSELGAFF. The CDR3, as DNA: TGTGCCAGCAGTGAACTCGGAGCTTTCTTT.

The V and J genes are TRBV5-1 and TRBJ2-7, with 8 bases lining up with TRBD1. Germline V gene data show CDR1 as SGHRS and CDR2 as YFSETQ. Trimming at V came to 4 bases and at J to 2 bases, leaving 8 bases not matched to a gene. The CDR3 has 15 amino acids. The CDR3 here is CASSQRTGIPYEQYF. The DNA of the CDR3 is TGCGCCAGCAGCCAGCGGACAGGGATTCCCTACGAGCAGTACTTC.

The chain recombines TRBV5-4 with TRBJ2-3; 8 bases align to TRBD1. After removal of 3 bases from V and 6 bases from J, the junction contained 9 bases not matched to a gene. CDR1 SGHNT and CDR2 YYREEE come from the germline V gene (reference sequence). CDR3 size: 15 residues. In DNA, the CDR3 is TGTGCCAGCAGCTCGGAGGACAGGGCAGGGGATACGCAGTATTTT. It translates to CASSSEDRAGDTQYF. The variable domain in full, with the rest retrieved from reference TRBV5-4 and TRBJ2-3, is ETGVTQSPTHLIKTRGQQVTLRCSSQSGHNTVSWYQQALGQGPQFIFQYYREEENGRGNFPPRFSGLQFPNYSSELNVNALELDDSALYLCASSSEDRAGDTQYFGPGTRLTVL.

The rearrangement links TRBV10-2 to TRBJ2-7; perhaps TRBD1 as D (6 bases). V was shortened by 3 bases and J by 2 bases, with 17 bases between the two germline ends. The germline gives CDR1 WSHSY, CDR2 SAAADI. This CDR3 comprises 16 residues. The CDR3 sequence is CASSDGLRGTTYEQYF. In DNA, the CDR3 is TGCGCCAGCAGTGACGGCCTCAGGGGCACTACCTACGAGCAGTACTTC.

The V and J genes are TRBV23-1 and TRBJ1-3; D gene ambiguous. TRBV23-1 is sorted into the ORF group, with uncertain function. Trimming pared 6 bases from V and 11 bases from J, leaving 8 bases between. The length of the CDR3 is 10 residues. The chain's CDR3 is CASSPGAIYF. For the CDR3, the DNA is TGCGCCAGCAGCCCCGGGGCCATATATTTT.

The chain links TRBV5-6 to TRBJ1-2, with D perhaps TRBD1 (5 bases). This CDR3 is built from 13 residues. Germline V lookup: CDR1 SGHDT, CDR2 YYEEEE. Deletions cut 4 bases from V and 7 bases from J, with 14 bases between. CDR3 amino acids: CASSRRGTGGYTF. The CDR3 DNA reads as TGTGCCAGCAGCCGTCGTGGTACAGGTGGCTACACCTTC. Together with reference TRBV5-6 and TRBJ1-2, the CDR3 gives the full variable domain: DAGVTQSPTHLIKTRGQQVTLRCSPKSGHDTVSWYQQALGQGPQFIFQYYEEEERQRGNFPDRFSGHQFPNYSSELNVNALLLGDSALYLCASSRRGTGGYTFGSGTRLTVV.

As for this clone: Sequence at one end of the junction differs from germline and may be a read error. The genes are TRBV30 and TRBJ1-4; D perhaps matches TRBD1 (6 bases). Germline V CDR1 and CDR2: GTSNPN, SVGIG (reference sequence). This CDR3 region has 14 residues. Here the CDR3 reads CAWSDTPGQPAPVF. CDR3 sequence (DNA): TGTGCCTGGAGTGATACCCCGGGACAACCTGCCCCTGTTTTT.

V and J are TRBV19 and TRBJ1-1, with 8 bases aligning to TRBD1. Looked up from germline, CDR1 is LNHDA and CDR2 is SQIVND (reference sequence). The CDR3 has 13 amino acids. J lost 5 bases, V lost 9 bases, and 8 bases had no gene match. The CDR3 nucleotides read TGTGCCAGGGGGGACAGGAGCGGGACTGAAGCTTTCTTT. This sequence encodes CARGDRSGTEAFF.

This chain uses TRBV27 with TRBJ1-1; tentative D call: TRBD1 (5 bases). This CDR3 region has 16 residues. Deletions cut 4 bases from V and 0 bases from J, with 15 bases between. From germline, CDR1 is MNHEY and CDR2 SMNVEV (reference sequence). CDR3 nucleotides: TGTGCCAGCAGTTCTTCAGGGTTTTCGGTGAACACTGAAGCTTTCTTT. It codes for CASSSSGFSVNTEAFF.

The V and J genes are TRBV7-6 and TRBJ2-5; D possibly corresponds to TRBD2 (6 bases). CDR1 SGHVS and CDR2 FNYEAQ come from the germline V gene. The CDR3 has 14 residues. Trimming removed 2 bases from V and 2 bases from J, with 9 bases in between. The CDR3 DNA reads TGTGCCAGCAGCTTAATGGCGGGGCAAGAGACCCAGTACTTC. Protein product: CASSLMAGQETQYF.

The chain recombines TRBV7-8 with TRBJ2-7; TRBD2 matches at 7 bases. The V segment lost 1 base and the J segment 7 bases; nucleotides outside the gene matches: 16. This CDR3 contains 17 residues. CDR1 and CDR2 (germline): SGHVS, FQNEAQ. The CDR3 loop is CASSLDAPGGSALEQYF. The CDR3 DNA sequence: TGTGCCAGCAGCTTAGACGCCCCTGGCGGGAGCGCCTTGGAGCAGTACTTC.

CDR3 sequence: CASSLEGLVLRADTQYF. The CDR3 DNA sequence: TGCGCCAGCAGCTTGGAGGGACTAGTCCTTCGGGCAGATACGCAGTATTTT. The chain uses TRBV5-1 and TRBJ2-3; TRBD2 matches 8 bases. In germline, CDR1 is SGHRS, CDR2 YFSETQ. V shed 0 bases, J shed 4 bases, and the junction held 10 bases outside the gene matches. This CDR3 has 17 amino acids.

J is TRBJ2-5 and V is TRBV19, with 7 bases that match TRBD2. V gave up 4 bases and J gave up 1 base; unmatched junction bases: 6. This CDR3 is built from 15 residues. Germline-derived CDR1 and CDR2 are LNHDA and SQIVND (reference sequence). DNA of the CDR3: TGTGCCAGTAGTACCCTTCGACTAGCCCAAGAGACCCAGTACTTC. Translating it yields CASSTLRLAQETQYF. Together with reference TRBV19 and TRBJ2-5, the CDR3 gives the full variable domain: DGGITQSPKYLFRKEGQNVTLSCEQNLNHDAMYWYRQDPGQGLRLIYYSQIVNDFQKGDIAEGYSVSREKKESFPLTVTSAQKNPTAFYLCASSTLRLAQETQYFGPGTRLLVL.

CDR3 amino acids: CASSSGQGWSLGANVLTF. The CDR3 coding sequence is TGTGCCAGCAGCTCCGGACAGGGTTGGTCCCTAGGGGCCAACGTCCTGACTTTC. The chain couples TRBV7-9 to TRBJ2-6, with 8 bases matching TRBD1. J lost 4 bases, V lost 4 bases, and 12 bases had no gene match. This CDR3 is built from 18 residues. The germline V gene encodes CDR1 SEHNR and CDR2 FQNEAQ (reference sequence).

This clone was picked up a small number of times. The chain carries TRBV10-2 and TRBJ1-2; TRBD1 might be the D (6 bases). CDR3 size: 13 residues. V lost 3 bases and J 7 bases, leaving 12 bases between the germline ends. The germline V gene has CDR1 WSHSY and CDR2 SAAADI. CDR3 coding DNA: TGCGCCAGCAGTGAACAGGGCTGGGGTGGCTACACCTTC. Translating it yields CASSEQGWGGYTF.

V usage is TRBV4-2 and J usage is TRBJ1-4; D unresolved. The CDR3 runs 12 residues. Germline V gene data show CDR1 as LGHNA and CDR2 as YNFKEQ. V gave up 3 bases and J gave up 8 bases, with 7 bases separating them. CDR3 sequence: CASSHNTEKLFF. In DNA, the CDR3 is TGTGCCAGCAGCCATAACACGGAAAAACTGTTTTTT.

The chain carries TRBV5-1 and TRBJ1-1; the D is unclear. V dropped 0 bases and J dropped 0 bases, with 15 bases sitting between them. In germline, CDR1 is SGHRS, CDR2 YFSETQ. There are 17 residues in the CDR3. The CDR3 sequence is CASSLEWARSLNTEAFF. The DNA for the CDR3 is TGCGCCAGCAGCTTGGAGTGGGCCCGCTCCCTGAACACTGAAGCTTTCTTT.

The V and J genes are TRBV29-1 and TRBJ1-2; possible D gene TRBD1, 5 bases. Germline assignment: CDR1 SQVTM and CDR2 ANQGSEA. V was shortened by 0 bases and J by 4 bases, with 9 bases between the two germline ends. The CDR3 is 13 residues long. The DNA of the CDR3 is TGCAGCGTTGAAGACGCAGGGATCTATGGCTACACCTTC. Protein product: CSVEDAGIYGYTF.

This sequence joins TRBV7-9 and TRBJ2-7; 10 positions agree with TRBD1. The CDR3 has 14 residues. In germline, CDR1 is SEHNR, CDR2 FQNEAQ (reference sequence). Unmatched junction bases numbered 4, after V lost 6 bases and J lost 2 bases. This CDR3 reads CASRTDRGTYEQYF. CDR3 sequence (DNA): TGTGCCAGCAGAACGGACAGGGGGACCTACGAGCAGTACTTC.

V gene TRBV7-2 combines with J gene TRBJ1-1; possible D gene TRBD1, 5 bases. The CDR3 covers 14 residues. Trimming left V 5 bases short and J 9 bases short, with 19 bases between. Germline CDR1 reads SGHTA; CDR2 reads FQGNSA. DNA of the CDR3: TGTGCCAGCAGCCCTCCCCCGGGGGAATATAAAGCTTTCTTT. The encoded protein is CASSPPPGEYKAFF.

The chain uses TRBV5-1 and TRBJ2-5; 10 bases map to TRBD2. The CDR3 has 15 residues. Germline CDR1 is SGHRS and CDR2 is YFSETQ. The J segment lost 2 bases and the V segment lost 5 bases, leaving 6 bases of the junction unmatched. The CDR3 DNA follows: TGCGCCAGCAGTCGGACTAGCGGCCCACAAGAGACCCAGTACTTC. It encodes CASSRTSGPQETQYF. The variable domain in full, completed from reference TRBV5-1 and TRBJ2-5, reads KAGVTQTPRYLIKTRGQQVTLSCSPISGHRSVSWYQQTPGQGLQFLFEYFSETQRNKGNFPGRFSGRQFSNSRSEMNVSTLELGDSALYLCASSRTSGPQETQYFGPGTRLLVL.

V and J are TRBV18 and TRBJ2-3, with D possibly being TRBD2 (6 bases). The CDR3 is 16 residues long. The V gene lost 1 base and the J gene lost 1 base, with 12 bases spanning the gap. Germline lookup yields CDR1 KGHSH and CDR2 LQKENI. The CDR3 DNA is TGTGCCAGCTCACCACTTTTTAGCGGAGGCACAGATACGCAGTATTTT. Residues: CASSPLFSGGTDTQYF.

This rearrangement joins TRBV29-1 to TRBJ1-1, with a tentative D call TRBD1 (5 bases). Germline CDR1 SQVTM, CDR2 ANQGSEA. The CDR3 is 13 residues long. Between the trimmed V and J ends, which lost 2 bases and 0 bases, there was a span of 7 bases. CDR3 sequence reads: CSVERGLNTEAFF. CDR3 DNA sequence: TGCAGCGTTGAAAGGGGCTTGAACACTGAAGCTTTCTTT.

V usage is TRBV29-1 and J usage is TRBJ2-1; 12 bases align to TRBD1. This CDR3 is 14 amino acids long. The V gene's germline CDR1 is SQVTM and CDR2 ANQGSEA. Trimming at V came to 5 bases and at J to 9 bases, leaving 8 bases not matched to a gene. CDR3 in DNA: TGCAGCGTTTCGTTGGGACAGGGGGCAGGTGAGCAGTTCTTC. Encoded protein: CSVSLGQGAGEQFF.

The V call is TRBV4-1, the J call TRBJ2-5; 11 bases map to TRBD2. The CDR3 length is 14 residues. Looked up from germline, CDR1 is MGHRA and CDR2 is YSYEKL. V lost 4 bases, J lost 5 bases, and 3 bases stayed unmatched. CDR3 protein: CASSRLAGRETQYF. In DNA, the CDR3 is TGCGCCAGCAGCCGACTAGCGGGACGTGAGACCCAGTACTTC.